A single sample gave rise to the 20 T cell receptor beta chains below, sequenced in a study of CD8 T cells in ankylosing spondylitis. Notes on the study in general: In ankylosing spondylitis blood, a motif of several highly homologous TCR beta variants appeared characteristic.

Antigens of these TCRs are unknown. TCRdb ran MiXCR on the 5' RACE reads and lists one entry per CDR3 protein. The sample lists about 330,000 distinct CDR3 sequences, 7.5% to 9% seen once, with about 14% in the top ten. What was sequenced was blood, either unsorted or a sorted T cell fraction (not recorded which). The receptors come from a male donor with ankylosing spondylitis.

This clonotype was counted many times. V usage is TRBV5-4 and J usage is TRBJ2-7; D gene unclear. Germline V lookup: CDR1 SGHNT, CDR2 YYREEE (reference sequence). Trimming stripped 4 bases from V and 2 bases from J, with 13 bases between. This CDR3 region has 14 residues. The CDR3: CASSPNLRTYEQYF. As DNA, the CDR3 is TGTGCCAGCAGCCCCAATCTTAGAACCTACGAGCAGTACTTC.

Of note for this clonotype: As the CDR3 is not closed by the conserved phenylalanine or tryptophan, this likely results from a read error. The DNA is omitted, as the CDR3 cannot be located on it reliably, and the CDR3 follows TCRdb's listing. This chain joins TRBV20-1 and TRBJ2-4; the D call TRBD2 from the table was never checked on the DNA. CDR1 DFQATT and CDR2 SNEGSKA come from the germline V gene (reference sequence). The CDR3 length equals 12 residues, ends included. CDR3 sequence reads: CSARVETSGSVV.

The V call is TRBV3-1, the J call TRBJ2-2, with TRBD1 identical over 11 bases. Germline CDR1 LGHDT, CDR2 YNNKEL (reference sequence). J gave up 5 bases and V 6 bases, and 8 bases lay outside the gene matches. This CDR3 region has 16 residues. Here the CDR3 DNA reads TGTGCCAGCAGACCCGGGACAGGGGGATGGACCGGGGAGCTGTTTTTT. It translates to CASRPGTGGWTGELFF. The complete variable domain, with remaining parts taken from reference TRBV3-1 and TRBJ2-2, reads DTAVSQTPKYLVTQMGNDKSIKCEQNLGHDTMYWYKQDSKKFLKIMFSYNNKELIINETVPNRFSPKSPDKAHLNLHINSLELGDSAVYFCASRPGTGGWTGELFFGEGSRLTVL.

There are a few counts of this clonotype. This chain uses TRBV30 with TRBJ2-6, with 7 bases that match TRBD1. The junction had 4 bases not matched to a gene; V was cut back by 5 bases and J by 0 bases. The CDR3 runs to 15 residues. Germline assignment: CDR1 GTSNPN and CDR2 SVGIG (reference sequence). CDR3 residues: CAWGTDNSGANVLTF. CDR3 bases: TGTGCCTGGGGGACAGACAACTCTGGGGCCAACGTCCTGACTTTC. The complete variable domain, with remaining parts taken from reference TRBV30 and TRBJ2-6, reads SQTIHQWPATLVQPVGSPLSLECTVEGTSNPNLYWYRQAAGRGLQLLFYSVGIGQISSEVPQNLSASRPQDRQFILSSKKLLLSDSGFYLCAWGTDNSGANVLTFGAGSRLTVL.

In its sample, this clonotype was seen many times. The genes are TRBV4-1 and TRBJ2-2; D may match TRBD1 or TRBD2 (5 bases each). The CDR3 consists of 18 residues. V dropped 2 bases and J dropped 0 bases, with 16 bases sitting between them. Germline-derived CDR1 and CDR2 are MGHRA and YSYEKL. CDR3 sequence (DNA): TGCGCCAGCAGCCAACGGGGCCCGCTTCCCTCGAACACCGGGGAGCTGTTTTTT. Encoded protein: CASSQRGPLPSNTGELFF.

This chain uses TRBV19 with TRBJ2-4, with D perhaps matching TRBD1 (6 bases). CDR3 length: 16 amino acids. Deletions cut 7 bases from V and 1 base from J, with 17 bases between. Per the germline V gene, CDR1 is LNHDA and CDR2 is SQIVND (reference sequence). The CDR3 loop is CASTQYRDRAKNIQYF. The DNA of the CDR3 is TGTGCCAGTACCCAGTACAGGGATCGGGCCAAAAACATTCAGTACTTC.

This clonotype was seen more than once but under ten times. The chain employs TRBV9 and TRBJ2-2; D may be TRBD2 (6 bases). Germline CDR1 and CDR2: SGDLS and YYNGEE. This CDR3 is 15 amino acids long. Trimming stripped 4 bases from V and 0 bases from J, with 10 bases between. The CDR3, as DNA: TGTGCCAGCAGCTTCGGGACTTCGAACACCGGGGAGCTGTTTTTT. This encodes CASSFGTSNTGELFF.

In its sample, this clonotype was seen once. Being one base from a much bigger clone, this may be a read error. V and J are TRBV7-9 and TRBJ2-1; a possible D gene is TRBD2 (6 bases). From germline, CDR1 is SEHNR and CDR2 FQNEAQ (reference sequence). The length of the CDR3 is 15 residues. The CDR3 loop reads CACSLFSGPTNEQFF. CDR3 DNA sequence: TGTGCCTGCAGCTTATTTAGCGGACCCACCAATGAGCAGTTCTTC.

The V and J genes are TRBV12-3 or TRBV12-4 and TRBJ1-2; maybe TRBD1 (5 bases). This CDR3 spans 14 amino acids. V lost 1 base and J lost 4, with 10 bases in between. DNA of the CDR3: TGTGCCAGCAGTTTAGATGGGACCCGCTATGGCTACACCTTC. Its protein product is CASSLDGTRYGYTF.

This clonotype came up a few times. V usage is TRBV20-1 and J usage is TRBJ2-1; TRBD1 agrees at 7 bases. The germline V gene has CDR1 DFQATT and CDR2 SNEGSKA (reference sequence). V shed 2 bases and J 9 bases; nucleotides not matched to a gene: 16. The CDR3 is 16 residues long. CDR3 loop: CSARNPGTATSREQFF. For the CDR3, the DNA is TGCAGTGCTAGAAACCCCGGGACAGCGACCTCACGTGAGCAGTTCTTC.

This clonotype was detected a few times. In DNA, the CDR3 is TGCAGCGTTGTCTTCTTCAGCACAGATACGCAGTATTTT. Translating it yields CSVVFFSTDTQYF. The V gene is TRBV29-1, the J gene TRBJ2-3; unclear D gene. Germline loops: CDR1 SQVTM, CDR2 ANQGSEA. The CDR3 is 13 amino acids. Between the trimmed V and J ends, which lost 4 bases and 0 bases, there was a span of 8 bases.

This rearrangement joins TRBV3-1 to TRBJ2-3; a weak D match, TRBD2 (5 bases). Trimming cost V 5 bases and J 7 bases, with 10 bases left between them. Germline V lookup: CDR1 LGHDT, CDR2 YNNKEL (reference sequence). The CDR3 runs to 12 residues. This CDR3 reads CASSSTGNTQYF. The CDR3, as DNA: TGTGCCAGCAGCTCCACCGGGAATACGCAGTATTTT.

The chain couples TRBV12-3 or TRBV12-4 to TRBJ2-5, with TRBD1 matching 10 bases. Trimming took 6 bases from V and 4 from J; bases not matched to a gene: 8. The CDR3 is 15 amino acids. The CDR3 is CASSQGQGLGETQYF. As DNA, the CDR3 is TGTGCCAGCAGCCAGGGACAGGGGTTGGGAGAGACCCAGTACTTC.

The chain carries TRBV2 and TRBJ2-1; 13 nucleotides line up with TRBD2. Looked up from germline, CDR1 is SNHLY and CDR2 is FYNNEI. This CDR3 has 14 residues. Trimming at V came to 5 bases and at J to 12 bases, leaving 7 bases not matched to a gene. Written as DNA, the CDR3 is TGTGCCAGCAGTACTAGCGGGAGGGCCCAGAGGCAGTTCTTC. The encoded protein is CASSTSGRAQRQFF.

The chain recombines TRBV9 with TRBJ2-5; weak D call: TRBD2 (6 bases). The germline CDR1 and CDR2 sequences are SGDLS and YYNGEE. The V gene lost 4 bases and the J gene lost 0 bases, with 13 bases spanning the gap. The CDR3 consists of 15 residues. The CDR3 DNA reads TGTGCCAGCAGCCCTCGAGGCGGGAACCAAGAGACCCAGTACTTC. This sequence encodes CASSPRGGNQETQYF. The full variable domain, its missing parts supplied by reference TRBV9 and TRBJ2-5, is DSGVTQTPKHLITATGQRVTLRCSPRSGDLSVYWYQQSLDQGLQFLIQYYNGEERAKGNILERFSAQQFPDLHSELNLSSLELGDSALYFCASSPRGGNQETQYFGPGTRLLVL.

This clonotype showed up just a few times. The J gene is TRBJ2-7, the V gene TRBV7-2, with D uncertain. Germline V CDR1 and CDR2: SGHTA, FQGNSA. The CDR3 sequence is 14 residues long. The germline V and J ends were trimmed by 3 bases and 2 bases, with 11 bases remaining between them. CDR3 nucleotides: TGTGCCAGCAGCTTTGAGTTACTTACCTACGAGCAGTACTTC. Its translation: CASSFELLTYEQYF.

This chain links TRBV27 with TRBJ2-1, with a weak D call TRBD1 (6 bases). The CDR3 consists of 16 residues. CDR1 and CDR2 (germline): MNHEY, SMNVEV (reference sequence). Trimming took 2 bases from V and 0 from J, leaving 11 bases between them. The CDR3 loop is CASSLGTKLSYNEQFF. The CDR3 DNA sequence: TGTGCCAGCAGTTTAGGGACAAAGCTCTCCTACAATGAGCAGTTCTTC.

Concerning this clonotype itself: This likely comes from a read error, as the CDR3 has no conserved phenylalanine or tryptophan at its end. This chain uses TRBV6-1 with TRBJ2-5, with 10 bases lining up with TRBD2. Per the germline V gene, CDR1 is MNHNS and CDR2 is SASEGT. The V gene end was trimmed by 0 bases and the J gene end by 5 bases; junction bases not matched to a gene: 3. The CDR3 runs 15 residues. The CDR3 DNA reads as TGTGCCAGCAGTGAAGCGCTAGCGGGAGTTGAGACCCAGTACTAC. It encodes CASSEALAGVETQYY.

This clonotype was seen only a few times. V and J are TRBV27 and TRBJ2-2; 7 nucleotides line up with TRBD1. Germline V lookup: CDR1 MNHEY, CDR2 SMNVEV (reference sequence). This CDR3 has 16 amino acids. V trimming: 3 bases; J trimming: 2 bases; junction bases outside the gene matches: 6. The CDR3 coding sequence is TGTGCCAGCAGTTTCGCCCGGACAGGAAACACCGGGGAGCTGTTTTTT. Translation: CASSFARTGNTGELFF.

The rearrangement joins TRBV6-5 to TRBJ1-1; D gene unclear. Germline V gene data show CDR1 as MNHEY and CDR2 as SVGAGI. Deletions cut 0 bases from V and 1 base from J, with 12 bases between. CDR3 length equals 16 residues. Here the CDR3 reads CASSYSPRRRNTEAFF. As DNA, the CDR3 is TGTGCCAGCAGTTACTCGCCAAGGAGACGGAACACTGAAGCTTTCTTT.